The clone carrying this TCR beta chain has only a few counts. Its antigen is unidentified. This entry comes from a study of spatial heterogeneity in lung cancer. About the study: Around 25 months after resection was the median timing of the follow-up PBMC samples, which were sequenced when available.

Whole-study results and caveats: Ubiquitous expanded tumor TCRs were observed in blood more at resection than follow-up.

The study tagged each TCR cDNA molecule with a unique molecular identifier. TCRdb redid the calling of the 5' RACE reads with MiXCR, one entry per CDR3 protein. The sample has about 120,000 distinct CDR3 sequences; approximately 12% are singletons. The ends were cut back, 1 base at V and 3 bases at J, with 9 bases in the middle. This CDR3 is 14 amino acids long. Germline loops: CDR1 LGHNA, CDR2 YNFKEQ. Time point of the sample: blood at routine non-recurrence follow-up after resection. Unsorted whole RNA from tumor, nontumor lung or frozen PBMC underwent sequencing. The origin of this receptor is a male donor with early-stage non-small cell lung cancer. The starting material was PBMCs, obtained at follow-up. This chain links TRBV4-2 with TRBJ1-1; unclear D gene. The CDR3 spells CASSQAKGDTEAFF. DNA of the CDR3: TGTGCCAGCAGCCAAGCCAAAGGCGACACTGAAGCTTTCTTT.